The source of this TCR beta chain is a study of blood T cells in healthy people across ages. General observations from the study: Without sorted subsets, naive and antigen-experienced compartments could not be conclusively compared. Older age coincided with a roughly linear decline in TCR beta diversity per million T cells.

Deletions cut 4 bases from V and 4 bases from J, with 14 bases between. Germline lookup yields CDR1 DFQATT and CDR2 SNEGSKA (reference sequence). This CDR3 region has 14 residues. A second PCR, run for roughly 7 to 12 cycles, used a sample-barcoded 5' primer plus a J-beta primer mix. Each CDR3 protein gets one entry after TCRdb re-called the 5' RACE reads with MiXCR. The table includes about 280,000 distinct CDR3 sequences, 25% to 30% detected once. For this clonotype: Its antigen is unknown.

This TCR was recovered from a woman aged 70-85 years in good health. The sample was blood. V gene TRBV20-1 combines with J gene TRBJ2-4; D tentatively reads TRBD1 or TRBD2 (5 bases each). DNA for the CDR3: TGCAGTGCTATTCTGGGGACCGGGAAAAACATTCAGTACTTC. Translation gives CSAILGTGKNIQYF.